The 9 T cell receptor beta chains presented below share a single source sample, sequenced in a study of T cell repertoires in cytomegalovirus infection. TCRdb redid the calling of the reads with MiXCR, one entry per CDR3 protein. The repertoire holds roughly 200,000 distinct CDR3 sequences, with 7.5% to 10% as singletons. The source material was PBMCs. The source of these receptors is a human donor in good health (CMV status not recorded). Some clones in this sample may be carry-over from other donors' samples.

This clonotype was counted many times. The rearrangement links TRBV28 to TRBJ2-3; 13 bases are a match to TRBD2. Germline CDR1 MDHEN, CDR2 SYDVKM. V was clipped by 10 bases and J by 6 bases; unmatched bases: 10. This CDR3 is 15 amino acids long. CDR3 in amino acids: CATIGLAGAGDTQYF. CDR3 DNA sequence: TGTGCCACCATTGGACTAGCGGGGGCTGGTGATACGCAGTATTTT.

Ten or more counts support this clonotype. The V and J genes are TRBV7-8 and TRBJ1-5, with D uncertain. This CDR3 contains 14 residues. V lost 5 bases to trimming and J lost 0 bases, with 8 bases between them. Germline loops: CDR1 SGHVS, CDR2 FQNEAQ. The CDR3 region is CASSLSYSNQPQHF. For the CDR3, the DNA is TGTGCCAGCAGCCTCTCCTATAGCAATCAGCCCCAGCATTTT.

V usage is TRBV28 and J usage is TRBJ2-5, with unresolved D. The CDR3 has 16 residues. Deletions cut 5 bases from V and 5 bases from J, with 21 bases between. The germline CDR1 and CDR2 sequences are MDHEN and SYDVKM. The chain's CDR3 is CASSQSRVSLTETQYF. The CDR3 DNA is TGTGCCAGCAGTCAATCCCGGGTCTCACTAACGGAGACCCAGTACTTC.

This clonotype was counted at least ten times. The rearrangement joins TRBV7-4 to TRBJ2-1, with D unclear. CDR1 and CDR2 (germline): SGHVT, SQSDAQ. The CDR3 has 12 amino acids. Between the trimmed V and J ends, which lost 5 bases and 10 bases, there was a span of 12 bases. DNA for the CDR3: TGTGCCAGCAGCCTAGTGCTAGGGGAGCAGTTCTTC. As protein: CASSLVLGEQFF.

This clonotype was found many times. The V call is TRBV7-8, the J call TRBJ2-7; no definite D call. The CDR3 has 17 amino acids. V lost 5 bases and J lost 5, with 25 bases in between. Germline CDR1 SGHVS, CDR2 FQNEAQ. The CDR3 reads CASSIGKGSGKLNEQYF. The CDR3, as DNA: TGTGCCAGCAGCATAGGAAAGGGTTCTGGGAAACTTAACGAGCAGTACTTC. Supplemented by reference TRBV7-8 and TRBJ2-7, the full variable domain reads GAGVSQSPRYKVAKRGQDVALRCDPISGHVSLFWYQQALGQGPEFLTYFQNEAQLDKSGLPSDRFFAERPEGSVSTLKIQRTQQEDSAVYLCASSIGKGSGKLNEQYFGPGTRLTVT.

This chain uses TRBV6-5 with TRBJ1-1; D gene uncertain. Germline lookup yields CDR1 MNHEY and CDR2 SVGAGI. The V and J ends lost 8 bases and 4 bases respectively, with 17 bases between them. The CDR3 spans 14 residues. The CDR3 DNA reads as TGTGCCAGCGCCTCGGGCCTCCTCAGCACTGAAGCTTTCTTT. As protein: CASASGLLSTEAFF.

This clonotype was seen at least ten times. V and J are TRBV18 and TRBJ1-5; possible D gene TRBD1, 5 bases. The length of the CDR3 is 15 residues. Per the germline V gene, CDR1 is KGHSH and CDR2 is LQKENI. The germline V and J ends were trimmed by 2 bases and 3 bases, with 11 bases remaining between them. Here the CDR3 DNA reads TGTGCCAGCTCACCAAAAGACAGCAACAATCAGCCCCAGCATTTT. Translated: CASSPKDSNNQPQHF.

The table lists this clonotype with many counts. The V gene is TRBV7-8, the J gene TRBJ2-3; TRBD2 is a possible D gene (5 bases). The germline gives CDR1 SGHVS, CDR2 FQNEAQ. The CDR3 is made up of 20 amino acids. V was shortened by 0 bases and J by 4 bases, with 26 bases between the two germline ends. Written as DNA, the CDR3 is TGTGCCAGCAGCTTAGCGCTAAAGACTAAGCTAGGGATAGCCCCAGATACGCAGTATTTT. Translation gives CASSLALKTKLGIAPDTQYF.

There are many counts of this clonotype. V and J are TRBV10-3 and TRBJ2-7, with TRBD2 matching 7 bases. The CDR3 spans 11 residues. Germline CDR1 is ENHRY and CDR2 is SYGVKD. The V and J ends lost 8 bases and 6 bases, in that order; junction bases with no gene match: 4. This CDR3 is CAISTSAEQYF. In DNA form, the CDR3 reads TGTGCCATCTCAACTAGCGCCGAGCAGTACTTC.